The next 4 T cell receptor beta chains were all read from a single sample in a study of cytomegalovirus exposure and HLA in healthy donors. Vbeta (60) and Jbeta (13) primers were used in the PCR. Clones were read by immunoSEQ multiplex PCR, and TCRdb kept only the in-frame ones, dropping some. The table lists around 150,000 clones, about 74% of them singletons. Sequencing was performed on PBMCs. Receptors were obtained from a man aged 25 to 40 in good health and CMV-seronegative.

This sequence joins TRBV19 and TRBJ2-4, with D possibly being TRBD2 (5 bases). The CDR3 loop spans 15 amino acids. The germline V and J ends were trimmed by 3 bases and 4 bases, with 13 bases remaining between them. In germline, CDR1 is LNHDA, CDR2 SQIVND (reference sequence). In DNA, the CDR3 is TGTGCCAGTAGTATTTCCGGCGGGCCGAAAAACATTCAGTACTTC. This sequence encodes CASSISGGPKNIQYF.

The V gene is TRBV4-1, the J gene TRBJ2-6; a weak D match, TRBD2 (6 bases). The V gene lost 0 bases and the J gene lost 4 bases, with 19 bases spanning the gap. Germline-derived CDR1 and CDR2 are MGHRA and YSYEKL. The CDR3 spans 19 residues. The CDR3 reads CASSQDQTSWRAGANVLTF. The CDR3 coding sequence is TGCGCCAGCAGCCAAGATCAAACTAGCTGGCGTGCCGGGGCCAACGTCCTGACTTTC.

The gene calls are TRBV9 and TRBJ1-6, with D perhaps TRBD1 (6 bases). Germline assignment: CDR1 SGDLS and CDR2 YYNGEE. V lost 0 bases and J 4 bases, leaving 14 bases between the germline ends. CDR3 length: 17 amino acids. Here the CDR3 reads CASSVEAGVSYNSPLHF. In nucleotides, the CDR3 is TGTGCCAGCAGCGTAGAGGCAGGGGTTAGTTATAATTCACCCCTCCACTTT.

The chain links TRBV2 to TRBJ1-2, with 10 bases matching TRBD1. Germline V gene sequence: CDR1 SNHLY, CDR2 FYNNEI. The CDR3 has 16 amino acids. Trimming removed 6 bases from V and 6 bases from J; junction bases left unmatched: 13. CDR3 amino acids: CASREPGQGTLDGYTF. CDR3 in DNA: TGTGCCAGCAGAGAACCGGGACAGGGGACCTTGGATGGCTACACCTTC.